The 12 T cell receptor beta chains presented below share a single source sample, sequenced in a study of blood T cell repertoires in COVID-19 (dated by TCRdb to the early 2020s). Libraries came from the immunoSEQ multiplex PCR assay. The table comes from immuneACCESS by way of TCRdb, which keeps in-frame sequences with V and J called. Part of the clones is missing from these tables; in studies checked, under half for an unresolved V gene and the rest for unknown reasons. In this sample the table shows about 370,000 clones, about 89% of which occur a single time. About 10% of the sample is held by the ten biggest clonotypes. The sample was peripheral blood. Every receptor here comes from a woman in her 30s with COVID-19, enrolled during active disease.

This clone was recorded a few times. This sequence joins TRBV6-5 and TRBJ2-7; TRBD1 aligns across 8 bases. V was clipped by 6 bases and J by 2 bases; unmatched bases: 6. Germline CDR1 MNHEY, CDR2 SVGAGI. The CDR3 runs to 14 residues. The DNA of the CDR3 is TGTGCCAGCAGCCGGACAGGGACCACCTACGAGCAGTACTTC. Protein sequence: CASSRTGTTYEQYF.

V and J are TRBV24-1 and TRBJ2-3, with D possibly TRBD2 on 6 matching bases. Trimming shortened V by 2 bases and J by 6 bases, and 11 bases separated the two germline ends. The CDR3 consists of 14 residues. Germline CDR1 is KGHDR and CDR2 is SFDVKD. The CDR3 DNA reads as TGTGCCACCAGTGATTGGAGGGATCGGGATACGCAGTATTTT. This translates into CATSDWRDRDTQYF.

This chain joins TRBV10-2 and TRBJ2-1, with D perhaps matching TRBD1 (6 bases). The CDR3 has 14 residues. Germline V gives CDR1 WSHSY, CDR2 SAAADI. V shed 3 bases and J shed 5 bases, with 11 bases lying between them. The DNA for the CDR3 is TGCGCCAGCAGTGACCCCTACAGGGACAATGAGCAGTTCTTC. Its protein is CASSDPYRDNEQFF.

The rearrangement links TRBV4-1 to TRBJ2-7; 8 bases fit TRBD1. V lost 1 base to trimming and J lost 4 bases; unmatched junction nucleotides: 15. The germline V gene has CDR1 MGHRA and CDR2 YSYEKL. The CDR3 has 18 residues. CDR3 sequence reads: CASSQGPPSGTGMYEQYF. The CDR3 nucleotides are TGCGCCAGCAGCCAAGGACCACCATCCGGGACAGGAATGTACGAGCAGTACTTC.

In this sample, this clone turned up a few times. The J gene is TRBJ2-5, the V gene TRBV7-9; D is possibly TRBD1 (6 bases). Germline CDR1 reads SEHNR; CDR2 reads FQNEAQ (reference sequence). V was cut by 5 bases and J by 6 bases, with 28 bases left in between. The CDR3 loop spans 18 amino acids. CDR3: CASSPPKILQGSVQTQYF. The CDR3 coding sequence is TGTGCCAGCAGCCCACCAAAAATTCTACAGGGATCCGTTCAGACCCAGTACTTC.

The chain recombines TRBV30 with TRBJ2-4, with a tentative D call TRBD1 (5 bases). CDR3 length: 14 residues. The V gene's germline CDR1 is GTSNPN and CDR2 SVGIG (reference sequence). V was cut by 2 bases and J by 5 bases, with 13 bases left in between. Written as DNA, the CDR3 is TGTGCCTGGAGTAAACAGGCAGGACAAAACATTCAGTACTTC. Protein sequence: CAWSKQAGQNIQYF.

The chain couples TRBV5-1 to TRBJ2-5, with D perhaps matching TRBD1 (6 bases). Trimming cost V 0 bases and J 1 base, with 13 bases left between them. Germline lookup yields CDR1 SGHRS and CDR2 YFSETQ. The CDR3 covers 16 residues. CDR3 DNA sequence: TGCGCCAGCAGCTTGGAGGGGACAACCCGCCAAGAGACCCAGTACTTC. Translated, it gives CASSLEGTTRQETQYF.

The rearrangement joins TRBV5-6 to TRBJ1-3, with TRBD1 as a possible D gene (5 bases). With 3 bases removed from V and 4 bases from J, the gap between germline ends came to 11 bases. Germline V gene data show CDR1 as SGHDT and CDR2 as YYEEEE. The length of the CDR3 is 14 residues. CDR3 region: CASSSPRGGNTIYF. The CDR3 bases are TGTGCCAGCAGCTCCCCACGGGGGGGAAACACCATATATTTT.

The V call is TRBV20-1, the J call TRBJ2-2; D is perhaps TRBD2 (6 bases). The V end lost 3 bases, the J end lost 1 base, and 9 bases lay between the germline ends. CDR3 length: 14 residues. Germline CDR1 DFQATT, CDR2 SNEGSKA (reference sequence). The CDR3 nucleotides are TGCAGTGCTAGTCGGCGGGAGAACACCGGGGAGCTGTTTTTT. It specifies CSASRRENTGELFF.

This chain links TRBV15 with TRBJ1-5, with 8 bases that match TRBD1. V was clipped by 5 bases and J by 6 bases; unmatched bases: 9. The germline gives CDR1 LNHNV, CDR2 YYDKDF (reference sequence). CDR3 length: 15 amino acids. CDR3 sequence (DNA): TGTGCCACCAGCGGATCTGACAGGGGTGCTCAGCCCCAGCATTTT. Translating it yields CATSGSDRGAQPQHF. Combining the CDR3 with reference TRBV15 and TRBJ1-5 gives the whole variable domain DAMVIQNPRYQVTQFGKPVTLSCSQTLNHNVMYWYQQKSSQAPKLLFHYYDKDFNNEADTPDNFQSRRPNTSFCFLDIRSPGLGDTAMYLCATSGSDRGAQPQHFGDGTRLSIL.

In its sample, this clone was seen once. CDR3: CASSGGWNTEAFF. The CDR3 bases are TGTGCCAGCAGCGGCGGATGGAACACTGAAGCTTTCTTT. The V gene is TRBV6-2 or TRBV6-3, the J gene TRBJ1-1; D is unresolved. Germline V gene lookup returns CDR1 MNHEY and CDR2 SVGEGT. The CDR3 totals 13 residues. The ends were cut back, 6 bases at V and 1 base at J, with 9 bases in the middle.

The rearrangement links TRBV4-1 to TRBJ2-2; the match to TRBD2 covers 8 bases. The V segment lost 5 bases and the J segment 4 bases; nucleotides outside the gene matches: 15. Germline loops: CDR1 MGHRA, CDR2 YSYEKL. The CDR3 is 18 residues long. For the CDR3, the DNA is TGCGCCAGCAGCAAACCTTACGGGCGGGAGGCAGGCACCGGGGAGCTGTTTTTT. Translated, it gives CASSKPYGREAGTGELFF.